This T cell receptor beta chain is drawn from a study of T cells in Graves' hyperthyroidism and ophthalmopathy. The CDR3 is made up of 15 amino acids. In germline, CDR1 is MNHEY, CDR2 SMNVEV (reference sequence). Trimming left V 5 bases short and J 7 bases short, with 17 bases between. Researchers amplified the TCR beta CDR3 regions from RNA transcripts. RT-PCR in the first round (using the HTBI primer set) targeted the TCR CDR3. TCRdb itself ran the multiplex PCR reads through MiXCR, one entry per CDR3 protein. The repertoire has around 370,000 distinct CDR3 sequences, around 18% of them found once; the top ten carry over 35%.

This chain joins TRBV27 and TRBJ1-4; a possible D gene is TRBD1 (5 bases). The source of this sequence is a man aged 18 to 29 with Graves' ophthalmopathy. The source material was blood. The CDR3 DNA follows: TGTGCCAGCAGTGCCTACAGGAAGGAGGGTGAAAAACTGTTTTTT. The encoded protein is CASSAYRKEGEKLFF.